The 26 T cell receptor beta chains in this list originate from one sample, sequenced in a study of early T cells in non-severe SARS-CoV-2 infection. Via MiXCR, TCRdb re-called the 5' RACE reads, giving one row per CDR3 protein. The data hold fewer than 100,000 distinct CDR3 sequences, with around 9.9% observed a single time. The specimen was whole blood. The receptors stem from an adult who was a healthcare worker with PCR-confirmed SARS-CoV-2 infection or an uninfected control (not recorded which).

This chain connects TRBV7-2 to TRBJ1-2, with D perhaps matching TRBD1 (6 bases). Per the germline V gene, CDR1 is SGHTA and CDR2 is FQGNSA. V lost 5 bases and J lost 8, with 12 bases in between. The CDR3 runs to 12 residues. CDR3 region: CASSRWQGGYTF. CDR3 bases: TGTGCCAGCAGCCGATGGCAGGGGGGCTACACCTTC. Filled out from reference TRBV7-2 and TRBJ1-2, the complete variable domain reads GAGVSQSPSNKVTEKGKDVELRCDPISGHTALYWYRQSLGQGLEFLIYFQGNSAPDKSGLPSDRFSAERTGGSVSTLTIQRTQQEDSAVYLCASSRWQGGYTFGSGTRLTVV.

This clonotype has at least ten counts. The chain combines TRBV5-1 with TRBJ2-4, with a weak D call TRBD1 (6 bases). With 0 bases removed from V and 3 bases from J, the gap between germline ends came to 10 bases. Germline V CDR1 and CDR2: SGHRS, YFSETQ. There are 15 residues in the CDR3. Here the CDR3 DNA reads TGCGCCAGCAGCTTGGCAGGGGCTGGCAAAAACATTCAGTACTTC. Protein sequence: CASSLAGAGKNIQYF.

In its sample, this clonotype was seen many times. The chain employs TRBV27 and TRBJ2-3; D might be TRBD2 (5 bases). V lost 6 bases to trimming and J lost 2 bases, with 18 bases between them. The length of the CDR3 is 16 residues. Germline V gene sequence: CDR1 MNHEY, CDR2 SMNVEV (reference sequence). CDR3 amino acids: CASSNSGVRLTDTQYF. The CDR3 nucleotides are TGTGCCAGCAGCAATTCCGGGGTCCGACTCACAGATACGCAGTATTTT.

This clonotype was observed a few times. The chain has TRBV20-1 and TRBJ1-1, with D unclear. This CDR3 spans 15 amino acids. V lost 6 bases and J 1 base, leaving 18 bases between the germline ends. Looked up from germline, CDR1 is DFQATT and CDR2 is SNEGSKA (reference sequence). The CDR3 loop is CSAKPQAAQNTEAFF. DNA of the CDR3: TGCAGTGCCAAACCGCAGGCGGCGCAGAACACTGAAGCTTTCTTT.

This clonotype was observed a handful of times. The chain recombines TRBV20-1 with TRBJ2-2; 7 bases align to TRBD2. The V segment lost 3 bases and the J segment 6 bases; nucleotides outside the gene matches: 13. The CDR3 consists of 16 residues. Germline-derived CDR1 and CDR2 are DFQATT and SNEGSKA (reference sequence). Written as DNA, the CDR3 is TGCAGTGCTAGCTCCTGGGCAGCGGGAAGGGCCGGGGAGCTGTTTTTT. This encodes CSASSWAAGRAGELFF.

This clonotype was seen many times. This chain joins TRBV7-8 and TRBJ1-1; no reliable D call. The CDR3 spans 17 residues. Germline lookup yields CDR1 SGHVS and CDR2 FQNEAQ. V gave up 5 bases and J gave up 0 bases, with 19 bases separating them. Written as DNA, the CDR3 is TGTGCCAGCAGCATAAGGATACCGGGCTTCATGAACACTGAAGCTTTCTTT. It yields the protein CASSIRIPGFMNTEAFF.

This clonotype was recorded many times. The chain carries TRBV7-2 and TRBJ2-1; 11 bases match TRBD2. Germline CDR1 and CDR2: SGHTA and FQGNSA. The CDR3 runs to 17 residues. V was clipped by 0 bases and J by 15 bases; unmatched bases: 16. The chain's CDR3 is CASSLADREVAGGPRFF. The CDR3 DNA follows: TGTGCCAGCAGCTTAGCGGATAGGGAGGTAGCGGGAGGGCCCCGGTTCTTC. Drawing the rest from reference TRBV7-2 and TRBJ2-1, the complete variable domain is GAGVSQSPSNKVTEKGKDVELRCDPISGHTALYWYRQSLGQGLEFLIYFQGNSAPDKSGLPSDRFSAERTGGSVSTLTIQRTQQEDSAVYLCASSLADREVAGGPRFFGPGTRLTVL.

This clonotype was counted ten times or more. This chain joins TRBV5-1 and TRBJ2-7; the match to TRBD1 covers 7 bases. The CDR3 covers 14 residues. V lost 4 bases and J lost 1; bases outside the gene matches: 5. Germline CDR1 SGHRS, CDR2 YFSETQ. The CDR3 sequence: CASSPTTGSYEQYF. The CDR3 bases are TGCGCCAGCAGCCCGACGACAGGGTCCTACGAGCAGTACTTC.

This clonotype was observed a few times. The chain uses TRBV15 and TRBJ2-7, with 10 bases lining up with TRBD2. The germline gives CDR1 LNHNV, CDR2 YYDKDF (reference sequence). This CDR3 has 14 residues. V lost 5 bases to trimming and J lost 1 base; unmatched junction nucleotides: 2. This CDR3 is CATSLAGESYEQYF. In DNA, the CDR3 is TGTGCCACCAGCCTAGCGGGAGAATCCTACGAGCAGTACTTC.

This clonotype was seen more than once but under ten times. The chain uses TRBV4-1 and TRBJ2-1, with 7 bases matching TRBD2. This CDR3 is 18 amino acids long. Germline V lookup: CDR1 MGHRA, CDR2 YSYEKL. The V and J ends lost 0 bases and 3 bases, in that order; junction bases with no gene match: 11. DNA of the CDR3: TGCGCCAGCAGCCAAGATGGGGGGGGAACGGGAGTCTACAATGAGCAGTTCTTC. Its protein product is CASSQDGGGTGVYNEQFF.

For this clonotype: This may be a read error: a much more frequent sequence differs by one nucleotide. V gene TRBV20-1 combines with J gene TRBJ1-2; D not certain. CDR1 is DFQATT, CDR2 SNEGSKA, per germline (reference sequence). This CDR3 region has 15 residues. The V end lost 0 bases, the J end lost 4 bases, and 15 bases lay between the germline ends. Here the CDR3 reads CSARDRGLYLYGYTF. CDR3 sequence (DNA): TGCAGTGCTAGAGATCGAGGGCTTTATCTCTATGGCTACACCTTC.

This clonotype has a count of ten or more. The J gene is TRBJ1-2, the V gene TRBV2; no clear D gene. The CDR3 totals 13 residues. Germline CDR1 SNHLY, CDR2 FYNNEI. With 3 bases removed from V and 4 bases from J, the gap between germline ends came to 9 bases. The CDR3 spells CASSDVESYGYTF. The CDR3 DNA reads TGTGCCAGCAGTGACGTAGAGTCCTATGGCTACACCTTC.

The chain recombines TRBV28 with TRBJ2-4, with D possibly TRBD1 on 6 matching bases. The CDR3 runs to 12 residues. V was trimmed by 6 bases and J by 9 bases, leaving 12 bases between them. CDR1 and CDR2 (germline): MDHEN, SYDVKM. The CDR3 DNA is TGTGCCAGCAGGGGGGACACTGTCATTCAGTACTTC. This encodes CASRGDTVIQYF.

This clonotype was detected many times. The genes are TRBV7-3 and TRBJ1-4; D is perhaps TRBD1 (5 bases). Germline CDR1 is SGHTA and CDR2 is FQGTGA. Trimming took 5 bases from V and 3 from J, leaving 13 bases between them. The CDR3 runs to 15 residues. The CDR3 sequence: CASSKTGRSNEKLFF. CDR3 nucleotide sequence: TGTGCCAGCAGCAAAACGGGACGCTCTAATGAAAAACTGTTTTTT.

This clonotype came up a few times. CDR3 in amino acids: CASSMWAEDQPQHF. The CDR3 nucleotides are TGTGCCAGTAGTATGTGGGCAGAAGATCAGCCCCAGCATTTT. The gene calls are TRBV19 and TRBJ1-5, with D unresolved. Trimming took off 3 bases at V and 5 bases at J, with 11 bases between the two ends. The V gene's germline CDR1 is LNHDA and CDR2 SQIVND (reference sequence). The CDR3 spans 14 residues.

V and J are TRBV5-1 and TRBJ1-1; D remains ambiguous. This CDR3 has 12 residues. Germline loops: CDR1 SGHRS, CDR2 YFSETQ. The V and J ends lost 5 bases and 6 bases respectively, with 11 bases between them. In DNA form, the CDR3 reads TGCGCCAGCAGTTCTGGAGAAGCTGAAGCTTTCTTT. Amino acids: CASSSGEAEAFF.

This clonotype was recorded many times. The V and J genes are TRBV27 and TRBJ2-2; 11 bases match TRBD2. The length of the CDR3 is 15 residues. Germline trimming cut 2 bases from V and 8 bases from J; bases unmatched to any gene: 4. CDR1 MNHEY and CDR2 SMNVEV come from the germline V gene (reference sequence). DNA of the CDR3: TGTGCCAGCAGTTTAACTAGCGGGAGTTTGGGGGAGCTGTTTTTT. Translation: CASSLTSGSLGELFF.

At least ten counts were recorded for this clonotype. The chain employs TRBV9 and TRBJ1-3; D gene ambiguous. The CDR3 is 15 amino acids. Germline V lookup: CDR1 SGDLS, CDR2 YYNGEE. Deletions cut 0 bases from V and 2 bases from J, with 9 bases between. DNA of the CDR3: TGTGCCAGCAGCGTAGACCCACTTGCTGGAAACACCATATATTTT. Its protein is CASSVDPLAGNTIYF.

This clonotype was picked up many times. V usage is TRBV15 and J usage is TRBJ2-4, with 7 bases lining up with TRBD1. This CDR3 comprises 13 residues. V was clipped by 5 bases and J by 7 bases; unmatched bases: 5. Germline lookup yields CDR1 LNHNV and CDR2 YYDKDF (reference sequence). The DNA of the CDR3 is TGTGCCACCAGCGGTATACAGGGGAACATTCAGTACTTC. Residues: CATSGIQGNIQYF.

This rearrangement joins TRBV7-2 to TRBJ2-7; tentatively, D is TRBD1 or TRBD2 (5 bases each). The germline gives CDR1 SGHTA, CDR2 FQGNSA. The CDR3 is 14 amino acids. The V and J ends lost 8 bases and 1 base respectively, with 15 bases between them. CDR3 coding DNA: TGTGCCAGCGGACCGGGACCCTTTTCCTACGAGCAGTACTTC. Protein sequence: CASGPGPFSYEQYF.

This clonotype was counted only a few times. The chain is built from TRBV5-1 and TRBJ2-2; 7 nucleotides line up with TRBD1. The CDR3 sequence is 13 residues long. Losses at the gene ends were 8 bases for V and 1 base for J; bases not matched to a gene: 2. CDR1 SGHRS and CDR2 YFSETQ come from the germline V gene. The CDR3 spells CASRQGNTGELFF. The CDR3 DNA is TGCGCCAGTCGACAGGGGAACACCGGGGAGCTGTTTTTT.

Only a few counts were recorded for this clonotype. For the CDR3, the DNA is TGTGCCAGCAGCCGGGGGGGCCCACAAGAGACCCAGTACTTC. This gives the protein CASSRGGPQETQYF. V gene TRBV2 combines with J gene TRBJ2-5; 8 bases align to TRBD2. V was pared by 6 bases and J by 2 bases, with 5 bases of the junction left unmatched. CDR1 is SNHLY, CDR2 FYNNEI, per germline. The CDR3 runs to 14 residues.

In this sample, this clonotype turned up many times. The chain couples TRBV13 to TRBJ2-5; no reliable D call. Trimming took 4 bases from V and 0 from J, leaving 9 bases between them. The CDR3 loop spans 14 amino acids. Germline lookup yields CDR1 PRHDT and CDR2 FYEKMQ (reference sequence). The CDR3 DNA reads TGTGCCAGCAGCTCTTATCAGTACCAAGAGACCCAGTACTTC. It codes for CASSSYQYQETQYF.

This clonotype was detected only a few times. CDR3 DNA: TGCAGTGCTAGCCAGGGACTAGCTGGTGAGCAGTTCTTC. Its protein product is CSASQGLAGEQFF. The gene calls are TRBV20-1 and TRBJ2-1, with 9 bases matching TRBD2. V gave up 3 bases and J gave up 9 bases; unmatched junction bases: 6. CDR3 size: 13 residues. Germline V CDR1 and CDR2: DFQATT, SNEGSKA (reference sequence).

This clonotype came up once. The chain's CDR3 is CASRTGTPGNIQYF. For the CDR3, the DNA is TGTGCCAGTAGGACCGGGACACCCGGAAACATTCAGTACTTC. The chain couples TRBV19 to TRBJ2-4; possible D gene TRBD1, 6 bases. V was pared by 6 bases and J by 6 bases, with 15 bases between. The CDR3 length is 14 residues. The germline V gene has CDR1 LNHDA and CDR2 SQIVND (reference sequence).

This clonotype was seen repeatedly, ten times or more. The chain recombines TRBV7-3 with TRBJ1-3, with D uncertain. V dropped 5 bases and J dropped 3 bases, with 8 bases sitting between them. The CDR3 length is 13 residues. Germline V lookup: CDR1 SGHTA, CDR2 FQGTGA. The CDR3 loop is CASSTINGNTIYF. CDR3 DNA: TGTGCCAGCAGCACCATAAATGGAAACACCATATATTTT.